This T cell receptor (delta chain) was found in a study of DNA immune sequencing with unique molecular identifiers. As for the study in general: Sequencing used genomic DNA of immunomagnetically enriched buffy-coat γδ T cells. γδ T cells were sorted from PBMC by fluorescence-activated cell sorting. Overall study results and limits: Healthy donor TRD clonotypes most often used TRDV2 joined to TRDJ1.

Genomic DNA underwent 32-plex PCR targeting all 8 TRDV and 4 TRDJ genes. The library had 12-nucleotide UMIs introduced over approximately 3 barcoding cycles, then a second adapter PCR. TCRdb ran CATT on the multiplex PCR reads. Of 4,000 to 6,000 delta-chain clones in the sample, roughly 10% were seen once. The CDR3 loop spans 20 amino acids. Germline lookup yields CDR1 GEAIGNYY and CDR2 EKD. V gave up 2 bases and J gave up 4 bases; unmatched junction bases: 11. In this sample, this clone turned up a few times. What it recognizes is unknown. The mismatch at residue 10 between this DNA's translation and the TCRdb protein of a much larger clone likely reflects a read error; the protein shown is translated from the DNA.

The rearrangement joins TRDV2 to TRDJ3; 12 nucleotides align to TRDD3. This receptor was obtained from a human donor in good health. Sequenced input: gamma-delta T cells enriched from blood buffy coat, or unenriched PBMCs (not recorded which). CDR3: CACDMTGGYKVGWDTRQMFF. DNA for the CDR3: TGTGCCTGTGACATGACTGGGGGATACAAAGTGGGATGGGACACCCGACAGATGTTTTTC.